This TCR beta chain was identified in a study of T cells in Graves' hyperthyroidism and ophthalmopathy. About the research overall: Sampling of peripheral blood happened at initial diagnosis, prior to any treatment. Overall study findings and caveats: The model anticipated ophthalmopathy a median approximately 6.7 months pre-onset.

Diagnoses were established using clinical symptoms, serum thyroxine and TRAb, thyroid ultrasound and orbital computed tomography. Fresh peripheral blood, around 9.3 ml of it, supplied the PBMCs. Amplification targeted TCR beta CDR3 regions from RNA transcripts. When the TCR CDR3 underwent first-round RT-PCR, the HTBI primer set was used. TCRdb recomputed calls from the multiplex PCR reads with MiXCR, one row per CDR3 protein. The profile shows some 440,000 distinct CDR3 sequences, less than 20% of them singletons. This clonotype was seen at least ten times. Its target is unknown. Trimming took off 4 bases at V and 1 base at J, with 13 bases between the two ends. The CDR3 sequence is 15 residues long. Germline CDR1 is LNHNV and CDR2 is YYDKDF (reference sequence).

This TCR derives from a woman aged 18-29 years with Graves' hyperthyroidism. The chain couples TRBV15 to TRBJ1-1; tentative D call: TRBD1 (6 bases). The sample was blood. DNA of the CDR3: TGTGCCACCAGCACTCTCGGCAGGGGGAACACTGAAGCTTTCTTT. This sequence encodes CATSTLGRGNTEAFF.